This record looks at one T cell receptor beta chain sequence and its context. This entry is derived from a study of CD8+CD57+ T cells in acquired aplastic anemia. Genomic DNA, serving as template, underwent TCR beta VDJ and CDR3 profiling. TCRdb reanalysed the reads using MiXCR and keeps one entry per CDR3 protein. The sample lists 250,000 to 300,000 distinct CDR3 sequences, approximately 60% occurring once. The J segment lost 7 bases and the V segment lost 5 bases, leaving 15 bases of the junction unmatched. The CDR3 covers 16 residues. The sequenced patients had an expansion of CD8+CD57+ cells seen by flow cytometry.

This clonotype was sampled from a human donor with aplastic anemia. The J gene is TRBJ2-7, the V gene TRBV12-3 or TRBV12-4, with 9 positions matching TRBD1. The sample consisted of sorted CD4+, CD8+, or CD8+CD57+ T cells (not recorded which) from PBMCs. The DNA for the CDR3 is TGTGCCAGCAGTCTTAACCCGGGACAGGGCCTCGGAGAGCAGTACTTC. Amino acid sequence: CASSLNPGQGLGEQYF.